This is a list of T cell receptor beta chains from one sample in a study of cytomegalovirus exposure and HLA in healthy donors. Data came from immunoSEQ multiplex PCR; TCRdb stores just in-frame clones and leaves some out. The sample has more than 85,000 clones, about 78% seen once. The specimen was PBMCs. These receptors originate from a man aged 30 to 39 in good health and CMV-seronegative. Each CDR3 is given with its conserved first and last residue. A D gene is named only where the DNA matches it firmly. Clone size, where shown, is once, few, many, or a class for clones that have expanded.

j_call: TRBJ2-3
clone_size: .
d_call: TRBD2
v_call: TRBV7-9
cdr3_nt: TGTGCCAGCGGATCTAGCGGGAGGGCCGGAGATACGCAGTATTTT
cdr3_aa: CASGSSGRAGDTQYF

j_call: TRBJ2-1
clone_size: .
d_call: .
v_call: TRBV5-4
cdr3_nt: TGTGCCAGCAGTTACAATAATGGGCAGTTCTTC
cdr3_aa: CASSYNNGQFF

j_call: TRBJ2-3
clone_size: .
d_call: .
v_call: TRBV6-7
cdr3_nt: TGTGCCAGCAGTTACTCGCGTTGGATAGCGGAACGCACAGATACGCAGTATTTT
cdr3_aa: CASSYSRWIAERTDTQYF

j_call: TRBJ2-7
clone_size: .
d_call: TRBD2
v_call: TRBV19
cdr3_nt: TGTGCCAGTAGTGGAGGGACTAGCGGGACCTACGAGCAGTACTTC
cdr3_aa: CASSGGTSGTYEQYF

j_call: TRBJ1-1
clone_size: .
d_call: .
v_call: TRBV30
cdr3_nt: TGTGCCTGGAGTGTAGATCGGAGTACTGAAGCTTTCTTT
cdr3_aa: CAWSVDRSTEAFF

j_call: TRBJ1-3
clone_size: few
d_call: .
v_call: TRBV15
cdr3_nt: TGTGCCACCAGCAGTCAACAACAGGTGGCGGACACCATATATTTT
cdr3_aa: CATSSQQQVADTIYF

j_call: TRBJ2-5
clone_size: few
d_call: .
v_call: TRBV5-1
cdr3_nt: TGCGCCAGCAGCTTGGGTAAAGAGACCCAGTACTTC
cdr3_aa: CASSLGKETQYF

j_call: TRBJ1-5
clone_size: .
d_call: .
v_call: TRBV7-2
cdr3_nt: TGTGCCAGCAGCTTAGGGGGGGATCGAAGCAATCAGCCCCAGCATTTT
cdr3_aa: CASSLGGDRSNQPQHF

j_call: TRBJ1-2
clone_size: .
d_call: TRBD1
v_call: TRBV28
cdr3_nt: TGTGCCAGCAGGGGGGACAGTGAAATCTATGGCTACACCTTC
cdr3_aa: CASRGDSEIYGYTF

j_call: TRBJ2-3
clone_size: .
d_call: .
v_call: TRBV30
cdr3_nt: TGTGCCCACGCACCGGGAGCAGACGATACGCAGTATTTT
cdr3_aa: CAHAPGADDTQYF

j_call: TRBJ2-2
clone_size: .
d_call: TRBD1
v_call: TRBV6-6
cdr3_nt: TGTGCCAGCTTGGCCCTGGGACAGGGGAACACCGGGGAGCTGTTTTTT
cdr3_aa: CASLALGQGNTGELFF

j_call: TRBJ2-7
clone_size: .
d_call: .
v_call: TRBV30
cdr3_nt: TGTGCCTGGAGTGTACCCACAGGGTCCCCCTTCTACGAGCAGTACTTC
cdr3_aa: CAWSVPTGSPFYEQYF

j_call: TRBJ1-2
clone_size: few
d_call: .
v_call: TRBV7-2
cdr3_nt: TGTGCCAGCAGCTTAGCGACGGAGTATGGCTACACCTTC
cdr3_aa: CASSLATEYGYTF

j_call: TRBJ1-2
clone_size: .
d_call: TRBD1
v_call: TRBV18
cdr3_nt: TGTGCCAGCTCACCACAGGGACAGGGTTGGGGCTACACCTTC
cdr3_aa: CASSPQGQGWGYTF

j_call: TRBJ2-7
clone_size: .
d_call: TRBD1
v_call: TRBV14
cdr3_nt: TGTGCCAGCAGCCAAGATCCCGGGACAGTAAAAACCTACGAGCAGTACTTC
cdr3_aa: CASSQDPGTVKTYEQYF

j_call: TRBJ2-7
clone_size: .
d_call: .
v_call: TRBV29-1
cdr3_nt: TGCAGCGTTTCGAGCTCCTACGAGCAGTACTTC
cdr3_aa: CSVSSSYEQYF

j_call: TRBJ2-1
clone_size: .
d_call: TRBD1
v_call: TRBV4-1
cdr3_nt: TGCGCCAGCAGCCCACAGACAGGGAACTACAATGAGCAGTTCTTC
cdr3_aa: CASSPQTGNYNEQFF

j_call: TRBJ2-5
clone_size: .
d_call: TRBD1
v_call: TRBV29-1
cdr3_nt: TGCACCTTCCAGGGGGCAGGGGAGACCCAGTACTTC
cdr3_aa: CTFQGAGETQYF

j_call: TRBJ2-1
clone_size: .
d_call: .
v_call: TRBV27
cdr3_nt: TGTGCCAGCAGTCATCCCTACAATGAGCAGTTCTTC
cdr3_aa: CASSHPYNEQFF

j_call: TRBJ1-5
clone_size: .
d_call: .
v_call: TRBV15
cdr3_nt: TGTGCCACCATTATGGGGGCGGGCAATCAGCCCCAGCATTTT
cdr3_aa: CATIMGAGNQPQHF

j_call: TRBJ2-5
clone_size: .
d_call: TRBD1
v_call: TRBV28
cdr3_nt: TGTGCCAGCAGGTCCCCGGGACAGGGGGCTTTAGAGACCCAGTACTTC
cdr3_aa: CASRSPGQGALETQYF

j_call: TRBJ1-1
clone_size: .
d_call: TRBD1
v_call: TRBV5-1
cdr3_nt: TGCGCCAGCAGCTTGGACAGGGGCACTGAAGCTTTCTTT
cdr3_aa: CASSLDRGTEAFF

j_call: TRBJ2-1
clone_size: .
d_call: TRBD1
v_call: TRBV9
cdr3_nt: TGTGCCAGCAGTGCAACCGGGACAGGGCAGATTAATGAGCAGTTCTTC
cdr3_aa: CASSATGTGQINEQFF

j_call: TRBJ2-2
clone_size: few
d_call: .
v_call: TRBV2
cdr3_nt: TGTGCCAGCAGTGACCCCTATTTGGGGCCGAACACCGGGGAGCTGTTTTTT
cdr3_aa: CASSDPYLGPNTGELFF

j_call: TRBJ1-2
clone_size: .
d_call: .
v_call: TRBV4-1
cdr3_nt: TGCGCCAGCAGCCACGACCCTTACCAGGGGCTTGGCTACACCTTC
cdr3_aa: CASSHDPYQGLGYTF

j_call: TRBJ2-3
clone_size: .
d_call: TRBD2
v_call: TRBV5-4
cdr3_nt: TGTGCCAGCAGCAAGGTAGCGGGAGCGACCACAGATACGCAGTATTTT
cdr3_aa: CASSKVAGATTDTQYF